The rows below give T cell receptor beta chains drawn from one sample of a study of T cells in Graves' hyperthyroidism and ophthalmopathy. TCRdb ran MiXCR on the multiplex PCR reads and lists one entry per CDR3 protein. The table lists 380,000 or so distinct CDR3 sequences, about 18% of them singletons, with about 3.5% in the top ten. Specimen: blood. These receptors all stem from a woman under 30 with Graves' hyperthyroidism. Both conserved end residues are part of each CDR3. The order of the fields is CDR3 protein, V gene.

CDR3 protein: CASSYSRTNYGYTF
V gene: TRBV6-2/TRBV6-3

CDR3 protein: CASSVGQATGETQYF
V gene: TRBV9

CDR3 protein: CASSIKLGDAGYGYTF
V gene: TRBV19

CDR3 protein: CASSTLRPGKQGGYTF
V gene: TRBV28

CDR3 protein: CASSEPGRQRAYTETFF
V gene: TRBV2

CDR3 protein: CASRSPAGVSTDTQYF
V gene: TRBV27

CDR3 protein: CSANTIGQGGYGYTF
V gene: TRBV20-1

CDR3 protein: CASSKGATAGSYEQYF
V gene: TRBV19

CDR3 protein: CASSQGITRNTEAFF
V gene: TRBV7-2

CDR3 protein: CASKFGTGELFF
V gene: TRBV12-3/TRBV12-4